This paragraph covers one T cell receptor beta chain sequence. What it binds is unknown. The PCR was carried out with 60 Vbeta primers and 13 Jbeta primers. Sequencing used immunoSEQ multiplex PCR; TCRdb keeps in-frame clones, though not all of them. Here the sample spans about 130,000 clones, about 82% being singletons. The sample belongs to a study of cytomegalovirus exposure and HLA in healthy donors. Study-wide points: Across HLA loci, a later analysis found differing TCR association rates, with DRB1 most and HLA-C fewest. Later, an analysis showed that TCR beta chains associated with HLA were more clonally expanded than others that were equally common.

CDR1 is SGHVS, CDR2 FQNEAQ, per germline. Trimming cost V 5 bases and J 0 bases; bases outside gene matches: 13. The CDR3 loop spans 19 amino acids. This chain uses TRBV7-8 with TRBJ2-1; 10 bases match TRBD2. This TCR was recovered from a man aged 25 to 40 in good health. The sample consisted of PBMCs. The CDR3 sequence: CASSLVAGGTAFSYNEQFF. The CDR3 DNA is TGTGCCAGCAGCCTGGTAGCGGGAGGCACAGCCTTCTCCTACAATGAGCAGTTCTTC.